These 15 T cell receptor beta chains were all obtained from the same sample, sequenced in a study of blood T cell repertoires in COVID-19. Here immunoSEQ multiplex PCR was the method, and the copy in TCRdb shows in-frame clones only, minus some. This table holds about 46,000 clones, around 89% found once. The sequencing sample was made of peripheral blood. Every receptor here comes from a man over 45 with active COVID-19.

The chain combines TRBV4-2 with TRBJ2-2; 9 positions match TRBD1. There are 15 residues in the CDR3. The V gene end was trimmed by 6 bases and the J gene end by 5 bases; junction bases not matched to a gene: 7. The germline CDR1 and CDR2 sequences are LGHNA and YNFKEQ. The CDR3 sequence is CASSYRGRVTGELFF. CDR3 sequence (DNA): TGTGCCAGCAGTTACAGGGGGCGAGTTACCGGGGAGCTGTTTTTT.

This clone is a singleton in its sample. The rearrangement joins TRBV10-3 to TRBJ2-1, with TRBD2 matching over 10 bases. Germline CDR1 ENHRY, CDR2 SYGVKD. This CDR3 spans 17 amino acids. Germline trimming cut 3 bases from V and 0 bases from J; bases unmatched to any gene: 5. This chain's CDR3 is CAISEAPSGSSYNEQFF. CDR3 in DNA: TGTGCCATCAGTGAAGCACCTAGCGGGAGCTCCTACAATGAGCAGTTCTTC.

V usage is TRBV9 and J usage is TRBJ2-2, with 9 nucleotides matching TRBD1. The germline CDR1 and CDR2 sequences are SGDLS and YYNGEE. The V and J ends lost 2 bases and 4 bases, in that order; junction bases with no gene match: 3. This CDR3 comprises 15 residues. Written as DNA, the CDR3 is TGTGCCAGCAGCGTCGAGACAGGGGGCACCGGGGAGCTGTTTTTT. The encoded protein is CASSVETGGTGELFF.

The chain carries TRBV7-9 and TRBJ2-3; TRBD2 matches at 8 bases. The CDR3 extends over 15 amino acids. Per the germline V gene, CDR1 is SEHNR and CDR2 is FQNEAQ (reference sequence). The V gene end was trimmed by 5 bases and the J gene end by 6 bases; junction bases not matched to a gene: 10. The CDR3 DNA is TGTGCCAGCAGCCTTATTCAGCGGGGGTTCGATACGCAGTATTTT. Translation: CASSLIQRGFDTQYF.

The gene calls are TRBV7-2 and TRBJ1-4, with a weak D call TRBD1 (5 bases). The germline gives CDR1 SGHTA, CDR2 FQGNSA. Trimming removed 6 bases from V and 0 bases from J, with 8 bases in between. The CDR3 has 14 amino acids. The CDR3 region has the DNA TGTGCCAGCAGTACAGGTGCAACTAATGAAAAACTGTTTTTT. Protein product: CASSTGATNEKLFF.

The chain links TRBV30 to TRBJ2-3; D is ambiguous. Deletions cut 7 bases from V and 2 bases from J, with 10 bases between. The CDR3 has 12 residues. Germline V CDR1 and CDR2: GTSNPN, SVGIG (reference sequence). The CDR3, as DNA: TGTGCCTCCCACACCAACACAGATACGCAGTATTTT. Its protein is CASHTNTDTQYF.

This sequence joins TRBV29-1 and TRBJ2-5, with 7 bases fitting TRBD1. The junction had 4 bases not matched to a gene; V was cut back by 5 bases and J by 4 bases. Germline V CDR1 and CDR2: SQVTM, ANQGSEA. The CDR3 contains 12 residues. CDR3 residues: CSVRQGLETQYF. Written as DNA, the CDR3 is TGCAGCGTTCGACAGGGTTTAGAGACCCAGTACTTC.

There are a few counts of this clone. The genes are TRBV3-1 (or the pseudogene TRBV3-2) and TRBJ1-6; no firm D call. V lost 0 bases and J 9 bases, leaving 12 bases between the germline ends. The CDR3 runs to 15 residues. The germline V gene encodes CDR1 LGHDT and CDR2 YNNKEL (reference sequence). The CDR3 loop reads CASSQDQQFISPLHF. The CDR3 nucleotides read TGTGCCAGCAGCCAAGATCAACAGTTTATTTCACCCCTCCACTTT.

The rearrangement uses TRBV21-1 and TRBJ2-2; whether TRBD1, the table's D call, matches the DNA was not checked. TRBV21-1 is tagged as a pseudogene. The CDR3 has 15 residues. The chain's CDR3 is CASSRNRVTTGELFF. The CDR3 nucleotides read TGTGCCAGCAGCAGGAACAGGGTTACGACCGGGGAGCTGTTTTTT.

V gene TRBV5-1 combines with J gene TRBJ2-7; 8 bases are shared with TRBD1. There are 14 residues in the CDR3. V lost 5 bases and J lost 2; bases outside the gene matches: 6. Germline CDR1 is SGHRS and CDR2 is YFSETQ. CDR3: CASSVPGQAYEQYF. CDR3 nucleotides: TGCGCCAGCAGTGTTCCGGGACAGGCCTACGAGCAGTACTTC.

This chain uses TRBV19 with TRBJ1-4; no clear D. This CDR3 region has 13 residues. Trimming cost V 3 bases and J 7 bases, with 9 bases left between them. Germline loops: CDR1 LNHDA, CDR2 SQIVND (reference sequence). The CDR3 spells CASSISTSEKLFF. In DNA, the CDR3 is TGTGCCAGTAGTATTTCTACCTCTGAAAAACTGTTTTTT.

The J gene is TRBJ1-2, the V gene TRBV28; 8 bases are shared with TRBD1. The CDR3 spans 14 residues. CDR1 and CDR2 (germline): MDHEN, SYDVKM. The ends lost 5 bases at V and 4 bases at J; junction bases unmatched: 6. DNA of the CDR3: TGTGCCAGCAGTGAAGAAACAGGGGGCTATGGCTACACCTTC. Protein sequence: CASSEETGGYGYTF.

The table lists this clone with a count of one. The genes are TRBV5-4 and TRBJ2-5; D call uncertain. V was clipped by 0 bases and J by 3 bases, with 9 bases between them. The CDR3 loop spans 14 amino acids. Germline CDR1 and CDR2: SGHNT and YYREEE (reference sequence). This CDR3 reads CASSLVGRKETQYF. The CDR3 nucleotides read TGTGCCAGCAGCTTGGTGGGCAGAAAAGAGACCCAGTACTTC.

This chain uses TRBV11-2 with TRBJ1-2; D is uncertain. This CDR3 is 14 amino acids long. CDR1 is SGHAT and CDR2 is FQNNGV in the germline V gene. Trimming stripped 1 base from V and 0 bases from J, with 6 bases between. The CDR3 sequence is CASSLVGPNYGYTF. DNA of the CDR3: TGTGCCAGCAGCTTAGTGGGCCCTAACTATGGCTACACCTTC.

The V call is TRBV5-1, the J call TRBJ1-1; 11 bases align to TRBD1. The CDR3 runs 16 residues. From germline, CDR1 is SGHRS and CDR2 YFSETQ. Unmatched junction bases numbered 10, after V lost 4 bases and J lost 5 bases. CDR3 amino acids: CASSLKTGTGGTEAFF. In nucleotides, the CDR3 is TGCGCCAGCAGCCTAAAAACCGGGACAGGGGGTACTGAAGCTTTCTTT.